This T cell receptor (beta chain) was sequenced for a study of shared clonotypes between healthy human individuals. The CDR3 extends over 15 amino acids. The trim removed 1 base at V and 4 bases at J, leaving 1 base unmatched. CDR1 and CDR2 from the germline V gene are SGHAT and FQNNGV. Produced via immunoSEQ multiplex PCR; TCRdb's table is partial and in-frame only. Of 2 million to 3 million clones listed, approximately 94% are singletons. In the case of this clone: Other nucleotide sequences in the sample specify the same CDR3.

This chain joins TRBV11-2 and TRBJ2-1, with 10 bases that match TRBD2. The source material was naive CD4+ T cells from PBMCs. The subset: CD45RA+ positively selected. The clonotype was recovered from a man aged 18 to 35 in good health. Some clones in this sample may be carry-over from other donors' samples. The CDR3 protein is CASSLGAGGYNEQFF. The CDR3 DNA reads as TGTGCCAGCAGCTTAGGAGCGGGAGGGTACAATGAGCAGTTCTTC.